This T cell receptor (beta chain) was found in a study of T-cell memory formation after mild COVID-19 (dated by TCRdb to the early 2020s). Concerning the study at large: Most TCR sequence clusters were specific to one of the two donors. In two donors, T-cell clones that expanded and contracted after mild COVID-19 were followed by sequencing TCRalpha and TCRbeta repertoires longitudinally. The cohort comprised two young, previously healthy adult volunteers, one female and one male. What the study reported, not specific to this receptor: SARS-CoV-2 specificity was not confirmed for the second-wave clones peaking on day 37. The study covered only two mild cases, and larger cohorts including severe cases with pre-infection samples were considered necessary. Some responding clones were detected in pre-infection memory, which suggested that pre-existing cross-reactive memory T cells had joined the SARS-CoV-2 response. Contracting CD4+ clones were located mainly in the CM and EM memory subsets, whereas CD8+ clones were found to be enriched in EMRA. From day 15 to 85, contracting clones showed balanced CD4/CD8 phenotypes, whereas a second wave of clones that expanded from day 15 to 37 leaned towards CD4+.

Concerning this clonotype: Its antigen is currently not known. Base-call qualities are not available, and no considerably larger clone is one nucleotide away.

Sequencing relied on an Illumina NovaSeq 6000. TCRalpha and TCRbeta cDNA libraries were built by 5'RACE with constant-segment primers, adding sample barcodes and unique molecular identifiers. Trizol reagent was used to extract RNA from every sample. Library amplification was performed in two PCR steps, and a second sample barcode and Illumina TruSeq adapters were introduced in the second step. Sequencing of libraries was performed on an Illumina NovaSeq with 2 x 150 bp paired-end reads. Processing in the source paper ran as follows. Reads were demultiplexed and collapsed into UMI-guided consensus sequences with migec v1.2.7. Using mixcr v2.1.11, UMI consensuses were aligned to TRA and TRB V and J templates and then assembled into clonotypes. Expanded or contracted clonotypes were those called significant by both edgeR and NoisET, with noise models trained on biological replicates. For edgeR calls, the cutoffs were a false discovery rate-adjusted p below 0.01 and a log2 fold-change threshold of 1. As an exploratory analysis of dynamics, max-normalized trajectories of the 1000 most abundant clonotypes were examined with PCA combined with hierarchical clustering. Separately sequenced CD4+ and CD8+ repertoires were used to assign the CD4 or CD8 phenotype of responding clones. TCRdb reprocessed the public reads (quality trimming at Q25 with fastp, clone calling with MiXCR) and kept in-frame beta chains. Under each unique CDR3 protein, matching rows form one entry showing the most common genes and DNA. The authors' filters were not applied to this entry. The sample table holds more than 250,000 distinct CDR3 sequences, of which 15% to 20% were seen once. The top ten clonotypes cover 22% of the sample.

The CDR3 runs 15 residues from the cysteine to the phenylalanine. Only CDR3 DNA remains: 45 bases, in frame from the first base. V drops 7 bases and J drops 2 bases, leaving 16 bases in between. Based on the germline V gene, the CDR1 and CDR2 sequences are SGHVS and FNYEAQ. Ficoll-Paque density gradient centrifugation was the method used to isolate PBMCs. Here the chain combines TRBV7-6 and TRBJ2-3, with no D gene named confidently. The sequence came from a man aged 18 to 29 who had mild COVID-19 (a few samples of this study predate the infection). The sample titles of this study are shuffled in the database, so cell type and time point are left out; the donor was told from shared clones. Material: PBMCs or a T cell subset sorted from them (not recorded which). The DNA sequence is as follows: TGTGCCAGCACTTCCACGGCTTCCCACACAGATACGCAGTATTTT. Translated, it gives CASTSTASHTDTQYF.